Listed here is a single T cell receptor (beta chain). This sample is part of a study of blood T cell repertoires in COVID-19. The CDR3 has 18 amino acids. Germline V gene lookup returns CDR1 SGDLS and CDR2 YYNGEE. Germline trimming cut 4 bases from V and 6 bases from J; bases unmatched to any gene: 15. The method was immunoSEQ multiplex PCR; TCRdb's version includes in-frame clones alone and lacks a portion of them. The data show about 210,000 clones, more than 80% seen once. Participants, roughly 18 to 90 years old, spanned around 26 US areas. The source is a man aged 35-49 years who had recovered from COVID-19. The chain recombines TRBV9 with TRBJ2-1; 11 bases map to TRBD2. The source material was PBMCs or T cells enriched from blood (not recorded which). The CDR3 DNA reads TGTGCCAGCAGCCAGGGGATAGCGGGAGGGCCTAGGGGCAATGAGCAGTTCTTC. Residues: CASSQGIAGGPRGNEQFF.